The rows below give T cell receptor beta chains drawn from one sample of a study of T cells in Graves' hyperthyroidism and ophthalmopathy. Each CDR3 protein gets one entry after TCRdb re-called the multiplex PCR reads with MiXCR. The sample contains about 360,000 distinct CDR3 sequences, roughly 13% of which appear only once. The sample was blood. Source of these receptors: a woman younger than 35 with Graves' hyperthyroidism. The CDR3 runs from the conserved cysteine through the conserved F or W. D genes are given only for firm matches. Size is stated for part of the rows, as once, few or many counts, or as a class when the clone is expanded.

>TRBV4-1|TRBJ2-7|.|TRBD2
TGCGCCAGCAGCCAGAGGGATTGGCGGGGGGGGTCTCACGAGCAGTACTTC
CASSQRDWRGGSHEQYF
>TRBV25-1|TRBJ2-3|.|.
TGTGCCAGCAGTGACAGGGAGTACGGGTCGCGGAATTCAGATACGCAGTATTTT
CASSDREYGSRNSDTQYF
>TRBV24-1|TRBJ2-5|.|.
TGTGCCACCAGTGCGTTAACCTCCGCTGGACAAGAGACCCAGTACTTC
CATSALTSAGQETQYF
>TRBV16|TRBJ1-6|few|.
TGTGCCAGCAGCCAATCGAGGGCCCCGAGCTCCTATAATTCACCCCTCCACTTT
CASSQSRAPSSYNSPLHF
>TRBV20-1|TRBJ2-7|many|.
TGCAGTGCTAGAGATTCCGTGGCGGGAAGCTACGAGCAGTACTTC
CSARDSVAGSYEQYF
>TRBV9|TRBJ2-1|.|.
TGTGCCAGCAGCGTAGGCAGCAGAGACAATGAGCAGTTCTTC
CASSVGSRDNEQFF
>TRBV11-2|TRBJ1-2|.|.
TGTGCCAGCAGCTTGGATTGGGGGCGGAGGTATGGCTACACCTTC
CASSLDWGRRYGYTF
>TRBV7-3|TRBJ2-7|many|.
TGTGCCAGCAGCTTATCTCGACGGCTGGGCGACGAGCAGTACTTC
CASSLSRRLGDEQYF
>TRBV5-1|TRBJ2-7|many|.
TGCGCCAGCAGCTTGGAATACGAGCAGTACTTC
CASSLEYEQYF
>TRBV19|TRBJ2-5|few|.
TGTGCCAGTAGCGGAGGGGGCTCGGGTGAGACCCAGTACTTC
CASSGGGSGETQYF
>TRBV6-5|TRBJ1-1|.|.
TGTGCCAGCAGTTACTCGAACGGGGACACTGAAGCTTTCTTT
CASSYSNGDTEAFF
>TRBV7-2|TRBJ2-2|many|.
TGTGCCAGCAGCTTACAGTCCCGGAGTGGGAACACCGGGGAGCTGTTTTTT
CASSLQSRSGNTGELFF
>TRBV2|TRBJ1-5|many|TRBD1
TGTGCCAGCAGACTTGCCGGGACAGGGTATCAGCCCCAGCATTTT
CASRLAGTGYQPQHF
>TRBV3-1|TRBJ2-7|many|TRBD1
TGTGCCAGCAGCCCGAGGGACAGGTTATACGAGCAGTACTTC
CASSPRDRLYEQYF
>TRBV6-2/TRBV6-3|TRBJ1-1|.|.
TGTGCCAGCAGACGCCTCGAGACAGGGAACACTGAAGCTTTCTTT
CASRRLETGNTEAFF
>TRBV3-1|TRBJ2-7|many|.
TGTGCCAGCAGCCAATATGGAGTCCGGGGACGGCCCTACGAGCAGTACTTC
CASSQYGVRGRPYEQYF
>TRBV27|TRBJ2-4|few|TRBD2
TGTGCCAGCAGTTCCACTAGCGGAAACATTCAGTACTTC
CASSSTSGNIQYF
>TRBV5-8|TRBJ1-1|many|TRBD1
TGTGCCAGCAGCCCCGGGACAGGGATCGAGGAGACTGAAGCTTTCTTT
CASSPGTGIEETEAFF